This TCR beta chain originates from a study of tumor-infiltrating lymphocytes in oesophageal squamous cell carcinoma. TCRdb reanalysed the PCR reads using MiXCR and keeps one entry per CDR3 protein. The table has around 9,300 distinct CDR3 sequences, 55% to 80% seen once. This clonotype was seen a handful of times. Looked up from germline, CDR1 is MNHEY and CDR2 is SMNVEV (reference sequence). The CDR3 covers 14 residues. The sample comprised esophageal tumor tissue. The chain uses TRBV27 and TRBJ2-4; D gene ambiguous. The J call is uncertain, as TRBJ2-7 better fits the DNA end. The TCR was taken from a female donor with esophageal squamous cell carcinoma. The chain's CDR3 is CASSLSRTAYEQYF. CDR3 coding DNA: TGTGCCAGCAGTTTATCGAGGACCGCCTACGAGCAGTACTTC.